This is a list of T cell receptor beta chains from one sample in a study of OX40 agonist ivuxolimab in advanced cancers. Assay: immunoSEQ multiplex PCR; the TCRdb copy retains only in-frame clones and omits some. The sample includes 75,000 to 100,000 clones, approximately 80% seen only once; the top ten take roughly 5.2%. Specimen: CD4+ or CD8+ T cells sorted from blood, collected in a trial of the OX40 agonist ivuxolimab. The receptor set was obtained from an adult with an advanced solid tumor such as melanoma, head and neck, liver or kidney cancer. The CDR3 runs from the conserved cysteine through the conserved F or W. The D gene is left open where the match is weak. Where a row states a size, it is once, few, many or the class of an expanded clone; other rows omit it.

D	size	length	J	V	DNA	CDR3
-	-	15	TRBJ1-1	TRBV5-4	TGTGCCAGCAGCTTGGGGGGGGAAGCGAACACTGAAGCTTTCTTT	CASSLGGEANTEAFF
-	-	13	TRBJ2-3	TRBV15	TGTGCCGCCACCAGGGGCGACACAGATACGCAGTATTTT	CAATRGDTDTQYF
-	-	13	TRBJ2-2	TRBV7-3	TGTGCCAGCAGCTTACGCAGGGCCGGGGAGCTGTTTTTT	CASSLRRAGELFF
-	few	13	TRBJ1-2	TRBV5-1	TGCGCCAGCAGTGAGGGGGTTAACTATGGCTACACCTTC	CASSEGVNYGYTF
TRBD2	once	16	TRBJ2-7	TRBV6-6	TGTGCCAGCCAAGGGACTAGCTCTTTTAGCTCCTACGAGCAGTACTTC	CASQGTSSFSSYEQYF
TRBD2	-	17	TRBJ2-1	TRBV9	TGTGCCAGCAGCAAGATAGCGGGATCCCTCTCCTACAATGAGCAGTTCTTC	CASSKIAGSLSYNEQFF
TRBD1	-	15	TRBJ1-1	TRBV2	TGTGCCAGCAGTGAAAGTGTACAGGGGGCCGCTGAAGCTTTCTTT	CASSESVQGAAEAFF
-	-	15	TRBJ2-4	TRBV18	TGTGCCAGCTCAGGGGACCTACTAGCCAAAAACATTCAGTACTTC	CASSGDLLAKNIQYF
-	-	13	TRBJ2-7	TRBV5-1	TGCGCCAGCAGACCGACACCCTCCTACGAGCAGTACTTC	CASRPTPSYEQYF
-	-	15	TRBJ2-7	TRBV19	TGTGCCAGTAGTGCCGCGGCCGCATCCTCCTACGAGCAGTACTTC	CASSAAAASSYEQYF
-	-	14	TRBJ1-4	TRBV27	TGTGCCAGCAGACCCCCCGGAGTGTCCAAAAAACTGTTTTTT	CASRPPGVSKKLFF
-	-	16	TRBJ2-1	TRBV27	TGTGCCAGCAGTTTCTTTAAAGAGTCCCGGGGGAATGAGCAGTTCTTC	CASSFFKESRGNEQFF
-	once	10	TRBJ2-1	TRBV29-1	TGCAGCGTTGAGGGGAATGAGCAGTTCTTC	CSVEGNEQFF
-	-	15	TRBJ1-6	TRBV6-1	TGTGCCAGCAGTGATACACCCCTAACCTGGGGGGAGGGCCCATTT	CASSDTPLTWGEGPF
TRBD1	-	15	TRBJ2-1	TRBV2	TGTGCCAGCAGAGCTGACAGGGGACCCTACAATGAGCAGTTCTTC	CASRADRGPYNEQFF
-	-	12	TRBJ2-7	TRBV5-6	TGTGCCAGCAGCTTGACTTCTCACGAGCAGTACTTC	CASSLTSHEQYF
-	once	14	TRBJ2-4	TRBV28	TGTGCCAGCAGTACCCCTGGGGTGAGGAACATTCAGTACTTC	CASSTPGVRNIQYF
-	-	17	TRBJ1-3	TRBV11-2	TGTGCCAGCAGCGGCAGACCCCTCGGTGTCTCTGGAAACACCATATATTTT	CASSGRPLGVSGNTIYF
-	-	13	TRBJ2-7	TRBV9	TGTGCCAGCAGCACCAGCCCCCTGGACGAGCAGTACTTC	CASSTSPLDEQYF
-	-	18	TRBJ2-1	TRBV12-5	TGTGCTAGTGGTTTGGTAAGGGACGGTAGGAGCTCCTACAATGAGCAGTTCTTC	CASGLVRDGRSSYNEQFF
-	-	13	TRBJ2-7	TRBV5-1	TGCGCCAGCAGTTGGGTACAATCCTACGAGCAGTACTTC	CASSWVQSYEQYF
-	medium-sized	14	TRBJ2-2	TRBV23-1	TGCGCCCCATCGACAGGTCCACACCGGGGAGGGCTGTTTTTT	CAPSTGPHRGGLFF
-	-	13	TRBJ1-2	TRBV6-1	TGTGCCACCCTCATCACGCACAGCTATGGCTACACCTTC	CATLITHSYGYTF
-	-	13	TRBJ2-5	TRBV6-6	TGTGCCAGCAGTTACTGGAGAGAAGAGACCCAGTACTTC	CASSYWREETQYF
-	-	12	TRBJ2-3	TRBV6-1	TGTGCCAGCAGTGAAGTGGAGTGGGCGCAGTATTTT	CASSEVEWAQYF
-	-	14	TRBJ1-5	TRBV5-6	TGTGCCAGCAGCTCGGGACCGAGCAATCAGCCCCAGCATTTT	CASSSGPSNQPQHF
TRBD1	-	12	TRBJ2-7	TRBV30	TGTGCCTGGAGCCGGACAGGGGTGGAGCAGTACTTC	CAWSRTGVEQYF
-	many	13	TRBJ1-1	TRBV19	TGTGCCGCTAGGGATTACCTAAACACTGAAGCTTTCTTT	CAARDYLNTEAFF
TRBD1	many	13	TRBJ2-7	TRBV7-9	TGTGCCAGCAGCTTAGAGGGGGCGCGGGAGCAGTACTTC	CASSLEGAREQYF
TRBD1	few	17	TRBJ2-3	TRBV7-8	TGTGCCAGCAGCTTAGCGGGGACAGACGTTAGCACAGATACGCAGTATTTT	CASSLAGTDVSTDTQYF
TRBD1	once	18	TRBJ2-7	TRBV12-5	TGTGCTAGTGGTTGGCGGAGTCCGGGACAGGGGGCTCGCTACGAGCAGTACTTC	CASGWRSPGQGARYEQYF
TRBD1	-	17	TRBJ2-1	TRBV7-9	TGTGCCAGCAGATTAACCCAGGGGGCAAACTCCTACAATGAGCAGTTCTTC	CASRLTQGANSYNEQFF
TRBD2	-	15	TRBJ2-7	TRBV7-2	TGTGCCAGCAGGCAACTAGCGGGCCCTACCTACGAGCAGTACTTC	CASRQLAGPTYEQYF
-	-	15	TRBJ2-7	TRBV11-2	TGTGCCAGCAGCTCCCCCCGGACAGCGTCCTACGAGCAGTACTTC	CASSSPRTASYEQYF
-	few	13	TRBJ1-2	TRBV5-1	TGCGCCAGCAGCCCCCAAGTTCCTTCTGGCTACACCTTC	CASSPQVPSGYTF
TRBD1	-	14	TRBJ1-2	TRBV9	TGTGCCAGCAGCCCTCGGACAGGGAACTATGGCTACACCTTC	CASSPRTGNYGYTF
-	-	16	TRBJ1-2	TRBV9	TGTGCCAGCAGCGTAGGGGCAGGCGAAACCGTCTATGGCTACACCTTC	CASSVGAGETVYGYTF
TRBD1	-	11	TRBJ2-7	TRBV19	TGTGCCAGTAGTCGACAGGGGGAGCAGTACTTC	CASSRQGEQYF
-	-	15	TRBJ2-7	TRBV4-3	TGCGCCAGCAGCCAAGAACAGGGACACACCTACGAGCAGTACTTC	CASSQEQGHTYEQYF